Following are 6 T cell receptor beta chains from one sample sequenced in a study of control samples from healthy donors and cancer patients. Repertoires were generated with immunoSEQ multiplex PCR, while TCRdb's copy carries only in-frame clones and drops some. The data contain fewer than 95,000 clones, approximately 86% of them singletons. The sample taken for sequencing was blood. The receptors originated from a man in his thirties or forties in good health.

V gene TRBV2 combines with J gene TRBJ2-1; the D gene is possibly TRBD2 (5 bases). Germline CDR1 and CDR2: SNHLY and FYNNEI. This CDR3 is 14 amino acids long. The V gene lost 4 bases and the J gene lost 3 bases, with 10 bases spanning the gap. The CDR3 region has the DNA TGTGCCAGCAGTGTAAACGGAGGCTACAATGAGCAGTTCTTC. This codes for CASSVNGGYNEQFF.

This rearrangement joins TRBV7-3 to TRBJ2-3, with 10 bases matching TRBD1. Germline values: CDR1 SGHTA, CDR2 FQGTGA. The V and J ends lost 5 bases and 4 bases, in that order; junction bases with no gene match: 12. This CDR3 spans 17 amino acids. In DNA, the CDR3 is TGTGCCAGCAGCCCTTACGGCCGGGACAGGGGACCAGATACGCAGTATTTT. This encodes CASSPYGRDRGPDTQYF. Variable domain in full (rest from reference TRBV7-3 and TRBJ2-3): GAGVSQTPSNKVTEKGKYVELRCDPISGHTALYWYRQSLGQGPEFLIYFQGTGAADDSGLPNDRFFAVRPEGSVSTLKIQRTERGDSAVYLCASSPYGRDRGPDTQYFGPGTRLTVL.

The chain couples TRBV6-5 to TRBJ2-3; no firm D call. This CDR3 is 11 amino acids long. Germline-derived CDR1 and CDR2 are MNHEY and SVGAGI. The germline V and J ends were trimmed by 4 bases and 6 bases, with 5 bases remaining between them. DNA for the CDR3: TGTGCCAGCAGTTTGGGGGATACGCAGTATTTT. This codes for CASSLGDTQYF.

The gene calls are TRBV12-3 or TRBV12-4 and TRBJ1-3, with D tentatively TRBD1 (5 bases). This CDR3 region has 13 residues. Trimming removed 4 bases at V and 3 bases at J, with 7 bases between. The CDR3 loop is CASSSRGGNTIYF. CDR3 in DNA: TGTGCCAGCAGTTCAAGGGGTGGAAACACCATATATTTT.

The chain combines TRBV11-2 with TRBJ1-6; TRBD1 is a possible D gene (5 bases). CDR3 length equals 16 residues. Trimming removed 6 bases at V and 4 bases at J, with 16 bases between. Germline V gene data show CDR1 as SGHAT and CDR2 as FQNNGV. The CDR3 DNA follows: TGTGCCAGCAGTTTTGGCAATGGGGGGTATAATTCACCCCTCCACTTT. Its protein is CASSFGNGGYNSPLHF. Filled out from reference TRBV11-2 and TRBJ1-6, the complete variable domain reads EAGVAQSPRYKIIEKRQSVAFWCNPISGHATLYWYQQILGQGPKLLIQFQNNGVVDDSQLPKDRFSAERLKGVDSTLKIQPAKLEDSAVYLCASSFGNGGYNSPLHFGNGTRLTVT.

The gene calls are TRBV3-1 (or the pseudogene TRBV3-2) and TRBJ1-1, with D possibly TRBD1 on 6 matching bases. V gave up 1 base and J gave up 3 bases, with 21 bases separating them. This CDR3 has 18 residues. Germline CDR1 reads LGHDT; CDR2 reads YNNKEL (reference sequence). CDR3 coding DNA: TGTGCCAGCAGCCAAGGGGGGCATTCCCAAGTTAGGCACACTGAAGCTTTCTTT. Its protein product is CASSQGGHSQVRHTEAFF.